This paragraph reports one T cell receptor beta chain. This CDR3 spans 13 amino acids. In germline, CDR1 is KGHSH, CDR2 LQKENI. V lost 8 bases to trimming and J lost 6 bases; unmatched junction nucleotides: 3. Per the authors' pipeline: Amplification of reference gene primers provided the estimated nucleated cell counts. Produced via immunoSEQ multiplex PCR; TCRdb's table is partial and in-frame only. The D gene and trimming were derived from the DNA, and the V and J assignments and clone size from that table. The sample holds nearly 95,000 clones, roughly 90% seen once. The sample originates from a study of blood T cell repertoires in COVID-19. For the study at large: The samples span acute and convalescent COVID-19 from the United States, Italy and Spain. Sources were T cells, B-cell-depleted T cells, or PBMCs; the material itself was cDNA or gDNA.

The chain carries TRBV18 and TRBJ1-6, with 8 bases matching TRBD1. The receptor was derived from a human donor with active COVID-19. The donor label of this sample is uncertain. The specimen was peripheral blood. This CDR3 is CASRTGPNSPLHF. The CDR3 DNA reads TGTGCCAGCAGGACAGGGCCTAATTCACCCCTCCACTTT.